One sample yielded the 31 T cell receptor beta chains listed below, sequenced in a study of blood T cell repertoires in COVID-19. TCRdb keeps only in-frame clones here, not all; method: immunoSEQ multiplex PCR. The data contain about 89,000 clones, approximately 80% of them singletons. Specimen: peripheral blood. These receptors came from a man between 65 and 80 years old with COVID-19, enrolled during active disease.

This clone was detected once. This chain joins TRBV9 and TRBJ2-3, with 12 bases aligning to TRBD2. The V segment lost 3 bases and the J segment 5 bases; nucleotides outside the gene matches: 4. The CDR3 extends over 15 amino acids. Looked up from germline, CDR1 is SGDLS and CDR2 is YYNGEE. The CDR3 DNA reads TGTGCCAGCAGCGGACTAGCGGGGGTAATAGATACGCAGTATTTT. Translation: CASSGLAGVIDTQYF.

CDR3 sequence: CASSPLRLAGAHNEQFF. CDR3 sequence (DNA): TGTGCCAGCAGTCCTCTTCGACTAGCGGGAGCCCACAATGAGCAGTTCTTC. The chain recombines TRBV27 with TRBJ2-1; the match to TRBD2 covers 12 bases. This CDR3 has 17 residues. Unmatched junction bases numbered 10, after V lost 5 bases and J lost 5 bases. CDR1 MNHEY and CDR2 SMNVEV come from the germline V gene (reference sequence).

The V gene is TRBV21-1, the J gene TRBJ1-5; the table calls TRBD1, which could not be checked here. TRBV21-1 is assigned pseudogene status. The CDR3 runs to 19 residues. This CDR3 reads CASSKGQGPDGTHNQPQHF. Here the CDR3 DNA reads TGTGCCAGCAGCAAAGGACAGGGGCCCGATGGGACCCACAATCAGCCCCAGCATTTT.

The chain links TRBV4-3 to TRBJ2-3; D is ambiguous. Trimming cost V 0 bases and J 4 bases, with 11 bases left between them. The CDR3 has 15 amino acids. CDR1 is LGHNA and CDR2 is YSLEER in the germline V gene. CDR3 protein: CASSQDGTLADTQYF. The CDR3 bases are TGCGCCAGCAGCCAAGACGGTACTTTGGCAGATACGCAGTATTTT.

Only a few counts were recorded for this clone. The gene calls are TRBV6-2 or TRBV6-3 and TRBJ2-7; 16 bases match TRBD2. The CDR3 contains 18 residues. Germline V gene lookup returns CDR1 MNHEY and CDR2 SVGEGT. V was clipped by 4 bases and J by 5 bases; unmatched bases: 11. The CDR3: CASSSPGLAGGRRDEQYF. CDR3 coding DNA: TGTGCCAGCAGTTCTCCGGGACTAGCGGGAGGGAGAAGGGACGAGCAGTACTTC.

The chain employs TRBV6-5 and TRBJ1-6, with TRBD1 matching over 10 bases. Germline CDR1 is MNHEY and CDR2 is SVGAGI. The CDR3 length is 14 residues. V shed 5 bases and J 9 bases; nucleotides not matched to a gene: 4. The CDR3 sequence is CASSRQGALSPLHF. As DNA, the CDR3 is TGTGCCAGCAGTCGACAGGGGGCGCTTTCACCCCTCCACTTT.

The V call is TRBV28, the J call TRBJ2-7; D may be TRBD1 (5 bases). This CDR3 region has 14 residues. Trimming left V 6 bases short and J 1 base short, with 13 bases between. Germline-derived CDR1 and CDR2 are MDHEN and SYDVKM. The CDR3 is CASSHTTGSYEQYF. CDR3 sequence (DNA): TGTGCCAGCAGCCACACAACAGGTTCCTACGAGCAGTACTTC.

This chain uses TRBV7-2 with TRBJ2-3; 8 nucleotides agree with TRBD2. The V segment lost 3 bases and the J segment 4 bases; nucleotides outside the gene matches: 12. The V gene's germline CDR1 is SGHTA and CDR2 FQGNSA. The CDR3 totals 17 residues. The DNA for the CDR3 is TGTGCCAGCAGCTTCCGGCCCAGCGGGGGTTACTCAGATACGCAGTATTTT. This translates into CASSFRPSGGYSDTQYF.

This chain joins TRBV6-5 and TRBJ1-1; a possible D gene is TRBD1 (5 bases). This CDR3 is built from 14 residues. The V gene lost 4 bases and the J gene lost 3 bases, with 12 bases spanning the gap. CDR1 is MNHEY and CDR2 is SVGAGI in the germline V gene. The CDR3 bases are TGTGCCAGCAGTTCCCCTGGGGCCTACACTGAAGCTTTCTTT. Protein: CASSSPGAYTEAFF.

This rearrangement joins TRBV11-3 to TRBJ1-1; D is uncertain. The CDR3 loop spans 12 amino acids. The germline gives CDR1 SGHNT, CDR2 YENEEA. V was pared by 6 bases and J by 4 bases, with 9 bases between. The CDR3 here is CASSKTGTEAFF. The CDR3 coding sequence is TGTGCCAGCAGTAAAACGGGCACTGAAGCTTTCTTT. The full variable domain, completed using reference TRBV11-3 and TRBJ1-1, is EAGVVQSPRYKIIEKKQPVAFWCNPISGHNTLYWYLQNLGQGPELLIRYENEEAVDDSQLPKDRFSAERLKGVDSTLKIQPAELGDSAVYLCASSKTGTEAFFGQGTRLTVV.

The chain combines TRBV5-1 with TRBJ2-7, with TRBD2 matching 10 bases. Per germline, CDR1 SGHRS and CDR2 YFSETQ. The CDR3 runs 17 residues. J was trimmed by 5 bases and V by 0 bases; bases with no gene match: 11. The CDR3 coding sequence is TGCGCCAGCAGCTTGGAGGCCAGCGGGGGGGCTAGTCACGAGCAGTACTTC. Translation: CASSLEASGGASHEQYF.

This clone was picked up one time. CDR3: CASSLDQSGWGYTF. CDR3 nucleotide sequence: TGCGCCAGCAGCTTGGATCAGTCCGGGTGGGGCTACACCTTC. This chain connects TRBV5-1 to TRBJ1-2; D remains ambiguous. Looked up from germline, CDR1 is SGHRS and CDR2 is YFSETQ. CDR3 size: 14 residues. The V end lost 0 bases, the J end lost 8 bases, and 14 bases lay between the germline ends. The full variable domain, with the rest looked up from reference TRBV5-1 and TRBJ1-2, is KAGVTQTPRYLIKTRGQQVTLSCSPISGHRSVSWYQQTPGQGLQFLFEYFSETQRNKGNFPGRFSGRQFSNSRSEMNVSTLELGDSALYLCASSLDQSGWGYTFGSGTRLTVV.

This CDR3 reads CASSVMAGPRYEQFF. The CDR3 DNA sequence: TGTGCCAGCAGCGTCATGGCGGGTCCCCGTTATGAGCAGTTCTTC. V usage is TRBV9 and J usage is TRBJ2-1; a weak D match, TRBD2 (5 bases). CDR1 and CDR2 (germline): SGDLS, YYNGEE. V was shortened by 2 bases and J by 8 bases, with 17 bases between the two germline ends. This CDR3 comprises 15 residues.

The count of this clone is one. The V gene is TRBV11-3, the J gene TRBJ1-1, with D maybe TRBD1 (6 bases). This CDR3 is built from 13 residues. Germline V lookup: CDR1 SGHNT, CDR2 YENEEA. Between the trimmed V and J ends, which lost 0 bases and 11 bases, there was a span of 13 bases. In DNA, the CDR3 is TGTGCCAGCAGCTTAGACCACAGGGCCAGGGCTTTCTTT. Amino acids: CASSLDHRARAFF.

This chain connects TRBV6-1 to TRBJ2-1; 13 bases fit TRBD2. Germline trimming cut 4 bases from V and 5 bases from J; bases unmatched to any gene: 11. The CDR3 is made up of 18 amino acids. Germline V gene sequence: CDR1 MNHNS, CDR2 SASEGT. CDR3 nucleotide sequence: TGTGCCAGCAGTGGCCGGGGACTAGCGGGAATAGGAAACAATGAGCAGTTCTTC. Translated: CASSGRGLAGIGNNEQFF.

The chain links TRBV5-8 to TRBJ2-3; TRBD2 agrees at 12 bases. The CDR3 is made up of 18 amino acids. Germline V gives CDR1 SGHTS, CDR2 YDEGEE. V was pared by 3 bases and J by 10 bases, with 18 bases of the junction left unmatched. The CDR3 region is CASSSASSGRAETYPQYF. In DNA, the CDR3 is TGTGCCAGCAGCTCGGCATCTAGCGGGAGGGCCGAGACTTATCCGCAGTATTTT.

J is TRBJ2-7 and V is TRBV7-8; a possible D gene is TRBD1 (7 bases). Germline loops: CDR1 SGHVS, CDR2 FQNEAQ. V lost 4 bases, J lost 2 bases, and 15 bases lay in between. CDR3 length: 15 residues. The CDR3 spells CASSSRTGLTYEQYF. The CDR3 bases are TGTGCCAGCAGCTCCCGGACAGGACTAACCTACGAGCAGTACTTC.

This clone was seen a handful of times. This sequence joins TRBV7-2 and TRBJ2-7; 12 positions match TRBD2. The CDR3 totals 16 residues. Germline V CDR1 and CDR2: SGHTA, FQGNSA. Losses at the gene ends were 4 bases for V and 0 bases for J; bases not matched to a gene: 4. The CDR3 DNA is TGTGCCAGCAGCTCCGGGACTAGCGGGTACTCCTACGAGCAGTACTTC. It yields the protein CASSSGTSGYSYEQYF.

The chain has TRBV28 and TRBJ2-4, with D possibly TRBD2 on 6 matching bases. Germline V gene sequence: CDR1 MDHEN, CDR2 SYDVKM. V lost 6 bases and J 6 bases, leaving 15 bases between the germline ends. The CDR3 is made up of 14 amino acids. CDR3 in amino acids: CASSPGTLRNIQYF. Here the CDR3 DNA reads TGTGCCAGCAGCCCGGGGACTTTGAGAAACATTCAGTACTTC. Complete variable domain (other parts from reference TRBV28 and TRBJ2-4): DVKVTQSSRYLVKRTGEKVFLECVQDMDHENMFWYRQDPGLGLRLIYFSYDVKMKEKGDIPEGYSVSREKKERFSLILESASTNQTSMYLCASSPGTLRNIQYFGAGTRLSVL.

This chain links TRBV7-9 with TRBJ2-1; tentative D call: TRBD2 (7 bases). Trimming left V 5 bases short and J 0 bases short, with 17 bases between. From germline, CDR1 is SEHNR and CDR2 FQNEAQ (reference sequence). CDR3 length: 17 residues. CDR3 nucleotides: TGTGCCAGCAGCCTAGTCAGGGGCGGGAGCTCCTACAATGAGCAGTTCTTC. It translates to CASSLVRGGSSYNEQFF.

The chain employs TRBV5-1 and TRBJ2-7, with TRBD1 identical over 8 bases. V trimming: 4 bases; J trimming: 6 bases; junction bases outside the gene matches: 6. There are 13 residues in the CDR3. The V gene's germline CDR1 is SGHRS and CDR2 YFSETQ. This CDR3 reads CASSHGQGGEQYF. Written as DNA, the CDR3 is TGCGCCAGCAGCCACGGACAGGGCGGCGAGCAGTACTTC.

This chain connects TRBV3-1 (or the pseudogene TRBV3-2) to TRBJ1-5, with D unresolved. The CDR3 spans 14 residues. CDR1 is LGHDT, CDR2 YNNKEL, per germline (reference sequence). Trimming removed 1 base at V and 5 bases at J, with 9 bases between. CDR3 bases: TGTGCCAGCAGCCAAGCCGTGCGGGATCAGCCCCAGCATTTT. Amino acids: CASSQAVRDQPQHF.

The J gene is TRBJ2-1, the V gene TRBV4-2; 8 positions agree with TRBD2. The germline CDR1 and CDR2 sequences are LGHNA and YNFKEQ. The CDR3 is made up of 16 amino acids. J gave up 7 bases and V 0 bases, and 8 bases lay outside the gene matches. The CDR3 DNA reads as TGTGCCAGCAGCCAAGATCGAAGCGGGAGAGGGAATGAGCAGTTCTTC. Translation gives CASSQDRSGRGNEQFF.

The chain has TRBV19 and TRBJ1-2; D not resolved. V was pared by 7 bases and J by 4 bases, with 7 bases between. Germline CDR1 reads LNHDA; CDR2 reads SQIVND (reference sequence). The CDR3 covers 11 residues. CDR3 DNA sequence: TGTGCCAGTACCCCAGGCTATGGCTACACCTTC. It encodes CASTPGYGYTF.

This clone was recorded a few times. V usage is TRBV10-2 and J usage is TRBJ2-7, with unresolved D. CDR1 is WSHSY, CDR2 SAAADI, per germline. V was cut by 7 bases and J by 0 bases, with 7 bases left in between. The CDR3 spans 12 residues. CDR3 nucleotide sequence: TGCGCCAGCATGTACTACTCCTACGAGCAGTACTTC. It specifies CASMYYSYEQYF.

The chain recombines TRBV29-1 with TRBJ2-5; D unresolved. Between the trimmed V and J ends, which lost 7 bases and 1 base, there was a span of 10 bases. The CDR3 contains 12 residues. Germline assignment: CDR1 SQVTM and CDR2 ANQGSEA. The CDR3 DNA is TGCAGCGCCTTACAGATCCAAGAGACCCAGTACTTC. This translates into CSALQIQETQYF.

This sequence joins TRBV23-1 and TRBJ2-5; D is undetermined. TRBV23-1 has ORF status, its function being uncertain. V dropped 1 base and J dropped 0 bases, with 12 bases sitting between them. This CDR3 contains 16 residues. CDR3 coding DNA: TGCGCCAGCAGTCAATATGAGACTTTGTACCAAGAGACCCAGTACTTC. Its translation is CASSQYETLYQETQYF.

The chain carries TRBV6-5 and TRBJ2-2, with TRBD2 as a possible D gene (5 bases). V gave up 9 bases and J gave up 3 bases, with 11 bases separating them. The CDR3 covers 13 residues. Germline V gene sequence: CDR1 MNHEY, CDR2 SVGAGI. The CDR3 sequence is CASSDSYTGELFF. As DNA, the CDR3 is TGTGCCAGTTCGGACTCCTACACCGGGGAGCTGTTTTTT.

V and J are TRBV6-1 and TRBJ2-5, with 11 bases aligning to TRBD2. The germline V gene has CDR1 MNHNS and CDR2 SASEGT. The CDR3 spans 19 residues. V shed 3 bases, J shed 2 bases, and the junction held 14 bases outside the gene matches. The CDR3 region is CASSELAGGRVYRQETQYF. CDR3 bases: TGTGCCAGCAGTGAGTTAGCGGGGGGGCGGGTTTACCGACAAGAGACCCAGTACTTC.

CDR3: CASSAGQNSGNTIYF. The CDR3 DNA follows: TGTGCCAGCAGCGCCGGACAGAACTCTGGAAACACCATATATTTT. This chain connects TRBV7-9 to TRBJ1-3, with D possibly being TRBD1 (6 bases). Trimming shortened V by 5 bases and J by 0 bases, and 11 bases separated the two germline ends. CDR3 length equals 15 residues. In germline, CDR1 is SEHNR, CDR2 FQNEAQ (reference sequence). The full variable domain, its missing parts supplied by reference TRBV7-9 and TRBJ1-3, is DTGVSQNPRHKITKRGQNVTFRCDPISEHNRLYWYRQTLGQGPEFLTYFQNEAQLEKSRLLSDRFSAERPKGSFSTLEIQRTEQGDSAMYLCASSAGQNSGNTIYFGEGSWLTVV.

The gene calls are TRBV11-3 and TRBJ2-4, with D hard to call. V gave up 2 bases and J gave up 6 bases, with 8 bases separating them. Per germline, CDR1 SGHNT and CDR2 YENEEA. The CDR3 spans 13 residues. As DNA, the CDR3 is TGTGCCAGCAGCTTAAACCAGGCAAACATTCAGTACTTC. Translation: CASSLNQANIQYF. Full variable domain (remainder filled in from reference TRBV11-3 and TRBJ2-4): EAGVVQSPRYKIIEKKQPVAFWCNPISGHNTLYWYLQNLGQGPELLIRYENEEAVDDSQLPKDRFSAERLKGVDSTLKIQPAELGDSAVYLCASSLNQANIQYFGAGTRLSVL.